This T cell receptor (beta chain) was identified during a study of cytomegalovirus exposure and HLA in healthy donors. Background on the study: Some 85 million unique TCRs, all from HLA-typed donors, were included in an early release of the data. General study findings and limits: The productive fraction for most TCR beta V segments was about 90% or about 30% in an earlier analysis. It was reported that TCR beta sequences correctly inferred the HLA-A and HLA-B alleles for most subjects.

As concerns this clone: Its antigen is not known.

The V end lost 4 bases, the J end lost 4 bases, and 17 bases lay between the germline ends. The CDR3 is 15 residues long. Germline V gene sequence: CDR1 MNHNS, CDR2 SASEGT. 13 Jbeta primers and 60 Vbeta primers were used for the PCR. Sequenced by immunoSEQ multiplex PCR; TCRdb stores in-frame clones only, minus some. The data show fewer than 200,000 clones, 70% to 80% seen once. Each of the donors was a healthy bone marrow donor. The source of this sequence is a woman aged 25 to 39 in good health and CMV-seropositive. The specimen was PBMCs. This chain joins TRBV6-1 and TRBJ2-7, with D perhaps TRBD2 (6 bases). The DNA of the CDR3 is TGTGCCAGCAGTGGGAGGAGGGCGCAAACATACGAGCAGTACTTC. It translates to CASSGRRAQTYEQYF.